This is a list of T cell receptor beta chains from one sample in a study of cytomegalovirus exposure and HLA in healthy donors. TCRdb's table, derived via immunoSEQ multiplex PCR, lists solely in-frame clones and lacks some. The sample consists of under 200,000 clones, 79% of them appearing once. Sequences were obtained from PBMCs. Receptors originate from a woman aged 40 to 50 in good health and CMV-seronegative. Both conserved end residues are part of each CDR3. A D gene is named only where the DNA matches it firmly. Clone size is given for some rows only: seen once, a few or many times, or a class if the clone is expanded.

CDR3nt: TGTGCCAGCAGCTGGCTAGCGGGGGGAACCCAGTACTTC
CDR3aa: CASSWLAGGTQYF
abundance: .
j_gene: TRBJ2-5
d_gene: TRBD2
v_gene: TRBV5-4

CDR3nt: TGTGCCAGCTCACCAACGGGGGACAGCTACAATCAGCCCCAGCATTTT
CDR3aa: CASSPTGDSYNQPQHF
abundance: .
j_gene: TRBJ1-5
d_gene: TRBD1
v_gene: TRBV18

CDR3nt: TGTGCCAGGGGGACAGGAAGCAACTATGGCTACACCTTC
CDR3aa: CARGTGSNYGYTF
abundance: .
j_gene: TRBJ1-2
d_gene: TRBD1
v_gene: TRBV2

CDR3nt: TGTGCCAGCAGCCAAGATGGACAGGGGATTGGAAACACTGAAGCTTTCTTT
CDR3aa: CASSQDGQGIGNTEAFF
abundance: .
j_gene: TRBJ1-1
d_gene: TRBD1
v_gene: TRBV5-4

CDR3nt: TGTGCCAGCAGCCCGGGGGGCAGATGGGCTGAAGCTTTCTTT
CDR3aa: CASSPGGRWAEAFF
abundance: .
j_gene: TRBJ1-1
d_gene: .
v_gene: TRBV4-2

CDR3nt: TGTGCCAGCAGTTTGAAGGTAGCGGGCGAGCAGTACTTC
CDR3aa: CASSLKVAGEQYF
abundance: .
j_gene: TRBJ2-7
d_gene: TRBD2
v_gene: TRBV28

CDR3nt: TGCGCCAGCAGCTTTGAGGCTGGAAACACCATATATTTT
CDR3aa: CASSFEAGNTIYF
abundance: .
j_gene: TRBJ1-3
d_gene: .
v_gene: TRBV5-1

CDR3nt: TGCGCCAGCAGCACAACGGGTGAAGCTTTCTTT
CDR3aa: CASSTTGEAFF
abundance: .
j_gene: TRBJ1-1
d_gene: .
v_gene: TRBV5-1

CDR3nt: TGTGCCAGCAGTGGGGAGAGCGGGGGGGGCCGGAGCTCCTACAATGAGCAGTTCTTC
CDR3aa: CASSGESGGGRSSYNEQFF
abundance: .
j_gene: TRBJ2-1
d_gene: TRBD2
v_gene: TRBV2

CDR3nt: TGCGCCAGCAGCTTGGTCCCTAGTCAAGAGACCCAGTACTTC
CDR3aa: CASSLVPSQETQYF
abundance: .
j_gene: TRBJ2-5
d_gene: .
v_gene: TRBV5-1

CDR3nt: TGTGCCAGCAGCCGCCGTCCCATGACTCAGACCCAGTACTTC
CDR3aa: CASSRRPMTQTQYF
abundance: .
j_gene: TRBJ2-5
d_gene: .
v_gene: TRBV7-9

CDR3nt: TGTGCCAGCAGTTTATCGGCAGGGCTGAACACTGAAGCTTTCTTT
CDR3aa: CASSLSAGLNTEAFF
abundance: few
j_gene: TRBJ1-1
d_gene: .
v_gene: TRBV6-5

CDR3nt: TGTGCCAGCAGCTTAGGCCACGGAGCCTACGAGCAGTACTTC
CDR3aa: CASSLGHGAYEQYF
abundance: .
j_gene: TRBJ2-7
d_gene: .
v_gene: TRBV5-4

CDR3nt: TGTGCCAGCAGGACTAGCGGGAGATACGAGCAGTACTTC
CDR3aa: CASRTSGRYEQYF
abundance: .
j_gene: TRBJ2-7
d_gene: TRBD2
v_gene: TRBV6-6

CDR3nt: TGCGCCAGCATCACACAGGGGGCGACTGGGTACCGGGAGCTGTTTTTT
CDR3aa: CASITQGATGYRELFF
abundance: .
j_gene: TRBJ2-2
d_gene: TRBD1
v_gene: TRBV5-1

CDR3nt: TGCAGCGTTGACCCCGGGGCTGAAGCTTTCTTT
CDR3aa: CSVDPGAEAFF
abundance: few
j_gene: TRBJ1-1
d_gene: .
v_gene: TRBV29-1

CDR3nt: TGTGCCAGCAGCGTACTGGGCGGTTCGGGAACAGTTAACACCGGGGAGCTGTTTTTT
CDR3aa: CASSVLGGSGTVNTGELFF
abundance: .
j_gene: TRBJ2-2
d_gene: .
v_gene: TRBV9

CDR3nt: TGTGCCATCACCCCCGGACAGTCCGTGGTCTCTCGCTACACCTTC
CDR3aa: CAITPGQSVVSRYTF
abundance: once
j_gene: TRBJ1-2
d_gene: .
v_gene: TRBV10-3

CDR3nt: TGTGCCAGCAGTTCACGAAGGGGAATGAGCAATGAGCAGTTCTTC
CDR3aa: CASSSRRGMSNEQFF
abundance: .
j_gene: TRBJ2-1
d_gene: .
v_gene: TRBV27

CDR3nt: TGTGCCAGCAGCCGACTTAGATCGAACACTGAAGCTTTCTTT
CDR3aa: CASSRLRSNTEAFF
abundance: .
j_gene: TRBJ1-1
d_gene: .
v_gene: TRBV14

CDR3nt: TGTGCCACCGCTCCCCGGGAGTCTAATCAGCCCCAGCATTTT
CDR3aa: CATAPRESNQPQHF
abundance: .
j_gene: TRBJ1-5
d_gene: .
v_gene: TRBV15

CDR3nt: TGTGCCAGCAGTTACCTGGCGGGGGTTGCGGAAAAACTGTTTTTT
CDR3aa: CASSYLAGVAEKLFF
abundance: .
j_gene: TRBJ1-4
d_gene: .
v_gene: TRBV6-5

CDR3nt: TGTGCCAGCAGTTTTTCCCGGGGCAATCAGCCCCAGCATTTT
CDR3aa: CASSFSRGNQPQHF
abundance: .
j_gene: TRBJ1-5
d_gene: .
v_gene: TRBV27

CDR3nt: TGTGCCAGTAGTATAGATGAAGGCCGCGGGACCACAGATACGCAGTATTTT
CDR3aa: CASSIDEGRGTTDTQYF
abundance: .
j_gene: TRBJ2-3
d_gene: .
v_gene: TRBV19

CDR3nt: TGTGCCAGCAGCAAACAGGGGGCCCTCTCCTACGAGCAGTACTTC
CDR3aa: CASSKQGALSYEQYF
abundance: .
j_gene: TRBJ2-7
d_gene: TRBD1
v_gene: TRBV6-5

CDR3nt: TGTGCCACCAGCAGTGGGGACAGGGAAAAGGGCTACACCTTC
CDR3aa: CATSSGDREKGYTF
abundance: .
j_gene: TRBJ1-2
d_gene: TRBD1
v_gene: TRBV15

CDR3nt: TGTGCCAGCATTTCGGTGGGAGGTTCCTACAATGAGCAGTTCTTC
CDR3aa: CASISVGGSYNEQFF
abundance: .
j_gene: TRBJ2-1
d_gene: .
v_gene: TRBV28

CDR3nt: TGCGCCAGCAGTCACTCCCGGGGGTGGATCCCAGCTAATGAAAAACTGTTTTTT
CDR3aa: CASSHSRGWIPANEKLFF
abundance: .
j_gene: TRBJ1-4
d_gene: .
v_gene: TRBV23-1

CDR3nt: TGTGCCAGCAGCTTAGGGACAGCTAGCACAGATACGCAGTATTTT
CDR3aa: CASSLGTASTDTQYF
abundance: .
j_gene: TRBJ2-3
d_gene: .
v_gene: TRBV7-2

CDR3nt: TGTGCCAGCAGCGATTCAGGGTATCGAGAGACCCAGTACTTC
CDR3aa: CASSDSGYRETQYF
abundance: .
j_gene: TRBJ2-5
d_gene: .
v_gene: TRBV9

CDR3nt: TGTGCCAGCAGTCCCGCGGGAGGGTCTGGAAACACCATATATTTT
CDR3aa: CASSPAGGSGNTIYF
abundance: .
j_gene: TRBJ1-3
d_gene: .
v_gene: TRBV5-6

CDR3nt: TGTGCCAGCAGCTCCCTCGTAACAGGGGGAGATACTGAAGCTTTCTTT
CDR3aa: CASSSLVTGGDTEAFF
abundance: .
j_gene: TRBJ1-1
d_gene: TRBD1
v_gene: TRBV7-9

CDR3nt: TGTGCCAGCAGCGTAGGAACAGGGGCGGCTCAGCCCCAGCATTTT
CDR3aa: CASSVGTGAAQPQHF
abundance: .
j_gene: TRBJ1-5
d_gene: TRBD1
v_gene: TRBV9

CDR3nt: TGCGCCAGCAGCTTGGGTGGAGGGGGCATCCAACGAGAGACCCAGTACTTC
CDR3aa: CASSLGGGGIQRETQYF
abundance: .
j_gene: TRBJ2-5
d_gene: .
v_gene: TRBV5-1

CDR3nt: TGTGCCATCAGTGAGGGGTCAGGGGGGAACACTGAAGCTTTCTTT
CDR3aa: CAISEGSGGNTEAFF
abundance: .
j_gene: TRBJ1-1
d_gene: TRBD1
v_gene: TRBV10-3